This TCR beta chain was profiled in a study of T cell clonotyping in hematopoietic cell transplantation (dated by TCRdb to the early 2020s). Study-wide context: A total of 110 to 150 blood samples were collected in the study from roughly 33 consecutive transplant recipients and their related donors. Recruitment of patients ran from 2015 to early 2017, and follow-up continued until September 2020 or until death.

Overall study outcomes, separate from this receptor: Overlap with donor repertoires was found for only a small fraction of recipient repertoires, with over 95% found to appear de novo at the given depth. A decrease in recipient TCR diversity was observed after transplant, and a progressive increase in pathologically expanded clonotypes was seen from day 30 to day 180. Sample size was limited, and cells were not sorted, so CD4 and CD8 repertoire contributions could not be separated. Inverse Simpson Index values from donors and from recipients before transplant predicted broader TCR repertoire diversity after transplant.

Related transplant donors provided blood samples for TCR beta sequencing. Nuclei Lysis Solution was used to extract genomic DNA from fresh or cryopreserved unfractionated peripheral blood mononuclear cells. As regards this clone: Its antigen is unknown. No clone much larger than this one lies a single base away; base qualities are absent.

The immunoSEQ assay, a bias-controlled multiplex PCR using V- and J-specific primers, was used to amplify TCR beta CDR3 regions from genomic DNA. In a second PCR step, the CDR3 amplicons were tagged with a proprietary barcode plus Illumina adapter sequences. An Illumina MiSeq instrument was used to sequence the CDR3 libraries. Regarding the original processing steps: Export and quality control were handled in immunoSEQ Analyzer 3.0, while downstream analyses relied on R Bioconductor and Immunarch. Repertoire metrics were calculated using only productive rearrangements within the normalized downsampled data set. Pathologically expanded clonotypes were defined as those larger than 5 templates in the normalized cohort. Repertoire diversity was measured with the Inverse Simpson Index. CMV-specificity analyses were carried out on the non-normalized data set to capture all clonotypes. Imported from immuneACCESS, the table was reduced by TCRdb to in-frame sequences with V and J called. These copies leave out some clones; in studies compared against another copy, an unresolved V gene accounts for under half, and the cause of the remainder is not known. The V and J calls and clone size are taken from that table; D and trimming were inferred from the DNA. The sample table contains approximately 20,000 clones; only one count was recorded for 65% to 80% of them. Roughly 14% of the sample goes to the ten largest clones.

Ends trimmed: V by 3 bases, J by 4 bases; bases unmatched to a gene: 3. From the cysteine up to the phenylalanine, the CDR3 has a length of 14 residues. The CDR3 DNA has 42 bases and is translated from base 1. CDR1 SQVTM and CDR2 ANQGSEA are derived from the germline V gene. Specimen: peripheral blood mononuclear cells. Rearrangement joined TRBV29-1 to TRBJ1-2, with TRBD1 matching 12 junction bases. The clonotype comes from a man aged 55 to 70 in good health. Some clones in this sample may be carry-over from other donors' samples. The DNA sequence follows: TGCAGCGTTGATGGGACAGGGGGCGGCTATGGCTACACCTTC. It codes for CSVDGTGGGYGYTF.